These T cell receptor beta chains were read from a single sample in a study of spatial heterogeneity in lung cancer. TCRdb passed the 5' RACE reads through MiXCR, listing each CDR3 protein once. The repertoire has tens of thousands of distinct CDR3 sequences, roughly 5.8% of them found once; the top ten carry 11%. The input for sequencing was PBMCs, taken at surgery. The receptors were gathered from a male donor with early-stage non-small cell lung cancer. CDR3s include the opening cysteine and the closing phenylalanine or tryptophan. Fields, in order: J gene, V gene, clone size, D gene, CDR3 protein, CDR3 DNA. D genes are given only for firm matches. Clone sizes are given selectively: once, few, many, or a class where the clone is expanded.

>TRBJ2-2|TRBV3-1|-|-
CASSQTRGFRGTGELFF
TGTGCCAGCAGCCAAACGCGAGGGTTCAGAGGCACCGGGGAGCTGTTTTTT
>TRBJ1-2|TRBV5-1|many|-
CASSLAVIPNYGYTF
TGCGCCAGCAGCTTGGCGGTAATTCCTAACTATGGCTACACCTTC
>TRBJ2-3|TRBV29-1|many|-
CSVEDRRGGTQYF
TGCAGCGTTGAAGATCGAAGGGGAGGAACGCAGTATTTT
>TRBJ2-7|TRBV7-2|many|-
CASSLGPEGYEQYF
TGTGCCAGCAGCTTAGGGCCCGAAGGATACGAGCAGTACTTC
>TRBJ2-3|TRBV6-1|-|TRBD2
CASSWTSGPRTDTQYF
TGTGCCAGCAGTTGGACTAGCGGGCCCCGCACAGATACGCAGTATTTT
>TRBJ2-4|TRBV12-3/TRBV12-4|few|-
CASSLDQGNFLAKNIQYF
TGTGCCAGCAGTTTGGACCAAGGAAATTTCCTAGCCAAAAACATTCAGTACTTC
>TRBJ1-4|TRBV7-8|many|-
CASWGFDEKLFF
TGTGCCAGCTGGGGCTTCGATGAAAAACTGTTTTTT
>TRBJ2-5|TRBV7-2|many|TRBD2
CASSLEPGGGQETQYF
TGTGCCAGCAGCTTAGAACCGGGGGGGGGACAAGAGACCCAGTACTTC
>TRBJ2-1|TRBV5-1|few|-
CASSIERHEQFF
TGCGCCAGCAGCATAGAGCGGCATGAGCAGTTCTTC
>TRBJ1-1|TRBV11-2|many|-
CASRVVRGRRMNTEAFF
TGTGCCAGCCGTGTCGTTCGCGGGCGGAGGATGAACACTGAAGCTTTCTTT
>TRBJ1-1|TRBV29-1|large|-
CSAVVSTEAFF
TGCAGCGCGGTTGTGTCCACTGAAGCTTTCTTT
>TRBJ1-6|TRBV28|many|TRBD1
CASSPRQGARSPLHF
TGTGCCAGCAGCCCGAGACAGGGGGCGCGGTCACCCCTCCACTTT
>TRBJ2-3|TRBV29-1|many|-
CSGGTSGSGTQYF
TGCAGCGGAGGGACATCCGGGAGTGGTACGCAGTATTTT
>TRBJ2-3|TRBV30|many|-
CAWGPGTPARDTQYF
TGTGCCTGGGGCCCCGGGACCCCGGCACGAGATACGCAGTATTTT
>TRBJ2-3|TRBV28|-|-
CASRGLGGRGADTQYF
TGTGCCAGCAGGGGTTTGGGGGGCCGGGGGGCAGATACGCAGTATTTT
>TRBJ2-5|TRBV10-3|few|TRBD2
CAISASGGKETQYF
TGTGCCATCAGTGCCAGCGGGGGGAAAGAGACCCAGTACTTC
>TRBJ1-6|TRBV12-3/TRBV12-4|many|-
CASSLTGQSSPLHF
TGTGCCAGCAGTTTGACGGGACAAAGTTCACCCCTCCACTTT
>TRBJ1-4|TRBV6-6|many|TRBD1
CASSPGQGRRNEKLFF
TGTGCCAGCAGCCCGGGACAGGGCCGGAGAAATGAAAAACTGTTTTTT
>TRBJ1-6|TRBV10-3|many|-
CAIRGAEGPLGEPLHF
TGTGCCATCAGGGGAGCCGAAGGGCCCCTGGGTGAGCCCCTCCACTTT
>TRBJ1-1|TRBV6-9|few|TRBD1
CASSYPSDRGEAFF
TGTGCCAGCAGTTATCCATCAGACAGGGGTGAAGCTTTCTTT
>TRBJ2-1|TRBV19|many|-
CASSIQKLAFTFNEQFF
TGTGCCAGTAGTATCCAAAAACTAGCTTTTACCTTCAATGAGCAGTTCTTC
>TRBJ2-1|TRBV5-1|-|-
CASSGGDPRINEQFF
TGCGCCAGCAGCGGAGGGGACCCCCGGATCAATGAGCAGTTCTTC
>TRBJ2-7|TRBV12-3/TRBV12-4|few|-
CASSSLGAFTYEQYF
TGTGCCAGCAGTTCCCTAGGCGCTTTCACCTACGAGCAGTACTTC
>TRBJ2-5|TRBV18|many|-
CASSPGRETQYF
TGTGCCAGCTCACCAGGGCGGGAGACCCAGTACTTC
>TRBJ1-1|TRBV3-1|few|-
CASSPRGGENTEAFF
TGTGCCAGCAGCCCCCGTGGGGGCGAGAACACTGAAGCTTTCTTT
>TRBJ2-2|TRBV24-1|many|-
CATARTSDTGELFF
TGTGCCACAGCACGTACTAGTGACACCGGGGAGCTGTTTTTT
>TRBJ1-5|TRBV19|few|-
CASSTSRTANQPQHF
TGTGCCAGTAGTACCTCGAGGACAGCTAATCAGCCCCAGCATTTT